The entry below describes one T cell receptor beta chain. As yet, its antigen is unknown. Collection of blood occurred at baseline, at cycle 4 day 1, and at cycle 7 day 1. From germline, CDR1 is KGHSH and CDR2 LQKENI. The CDR3 extends over 14 amino acids. V lost 5 bases and J lost 6, with 14 bases in between. This specimen comes from a study of OX40 agonist ivuxolimab in advanced cancers. Study details: Ivuxolimab was delivered to patients intravenously every 2 weeks at doses spanning 0.01 to 10 mg/kg. The study, taken as a whole, reports: Relative to CD4+, CD8+ T cells held more expanded clones on average. Antigens targeted by the expanded peripheral T cells were not determined.

The protocol was immunoSEQ multiplex PCR, while the TCRdb copy is restricted to in-frame clones and leaves out a portion. In the table there are under 65,000 clones, roughly 87% of which are singletons. This specimen consisted of CD4+ or CD8+ T cells sorted from blood, obtained in a trial of the OX40 agonist ivuxolimab. The source of this sequence is an adult with an advanced solid tumor such as melanoma, head and neck, liver or kidney cancer. The genes are TRBV18 and TRBJ1-5; no reliable D call. The CDR3 is CASSAAADGQPQHF. Here the CDR3 DNA reads TGTGCCAGCTCAGCGGCGGCGGACGGTCAGCCCCAGCATTTT.